The sequence of this TCR beta chain was determined in a study of shared clonotypes between healthy human individuals. The V and J ends lost 4 bases and 3 bases respectively, with 11 bases between them. Germline-derived CDR1 and CDR2 are MDHEN and SYDVKM. The CDR3 is 14 amino acids. In regard to this clone: The sample has other DNA sequences that encode this CDR3 too.

Sequenced by immunoSEQ multiplex PCR; TCRdb stores in-frame clones only, minus some. The data show roughly 2.6 million clones, approximately 92% seen once. The sequence came from a man younger than 35 in good health. This sequence joins TRBV28 and TRBJ2-3; D possibly corresponds to TRBD2 (7 bases). Sequenced: naive CD4+ T cells sorted from blood. Subset reported: CD45RA+ positively selected. CDR3 sequence reads: CASSWRGGTDTQYF. The CDR3 DNA follows: TGTGCCAGCAGTTGGAGGGGGGGGACAGATACGCAGTATTTT.